Listed here are 32 T cell receptor beta chains from one sample, sequenced in a study of T cell responses to AZD1222 COVID-19 vaccine listed by TCRdb under 2021. Interpreted using the paper, the time point label stands for: about 28 days (+/-7) after the second vaccine dose. The receptor library was made with the immunoSEQ multiplex PCR assay. Not all clones reach the TCRdb copy of this immuneACCESS table, which keeps in-frame sequences only. Checked studies attribute under half of the gap to unresolved V genes and leave the rest unexplained. Within this sample are fewer than 150,000 clones, with 70% to 90% of them counted one time only. Of the sample, more than 3% falls within the top ten clones. The material sequenced was peripheral blood, taken 28 days after the second AZD1222 dose. These receptors all come from an adult who received the AZD1222 COVID-19 vaccine.

The chain recombines TRBV11-2 with TRBJ1-1, with D uncertain. The germline V and J ends were trimmed by 2 bases and 0 bases, with 10 bases remaining between them. Germline CDR1 is SGHAT and CDR2 is FQNNGV. The CDR3 has 15 residues. The CDR3 here is CASSLRASMNTEAFF. The CDR3 region has the DNA TGTGCCAGCAGCTTACGGGCCTCTATGAACACTGAAGCTTTCTTT.

The chain uses TRBV7-2 and TRBJ1-2, with D tentatively TRBD1 (6 bases). Looked up from germline, CDR1 is SGHTA and CDR2 is FQGNSA. V was pared by 4 bases and J by 7 bases, with 16 bases between. This CDR3 has 14 amino acids. The CDR3 reads CASSSPRGRAGYTF. CDR3 in DNA: TGTGCCAGCAGCTCGCCCCGGGGGCGAGCTGGCTACACCTTC.

J is TRBJ1-5 and V is TRBV6-5; D is unresolved. Germline-derived CDR1 and CDR2 are MNHEY and SVGAGI. CDR3 length: 15 amino acids. V gave up 0 bases and J gave up 5 bases, with 11 bases separating them. This CDR3 is CASSYSHRVHQPQHF. Written as DNA, the CDR3 is TGTGCCAGCAGTTACTCTCATAGGGTCCATCAGCCCCAGCATTTT.

The rearrangement links TRBV7-8 to TRBJ2-2; 7 bases fit TRBD1. After removal of 5 bases from V and 3 bases from J, the junction contained 3 bases not matched to a gene. Germline CDR1 is SGHVS and CDR2 is FQNEAQ. CDR3 size: 14 residues. The CDR3 protein is CASSRGTDTGELFF. For the CDR3, the DNA is TGTGCCAGCAGCCGAGGGACAGACACCGGGGAGCTGTTTTTT.

The V gene is TRBV5-1, the J gene TRBJ1-2, with 9 bases fitting TRBD1. The CDR3 contains 14 residues. Germline V gene lookup returns CDR1 SGHRS and CDR2 YFSETQ. Unmatched junction bases numbered 8, after V lost 4 bases and J lost 7 bases. The CDR3 DNA follows: TGCGCCAGCAGCCCCGGGACAGGGAGGGGTGGCTACACCTTC. Protein product: CASSPGTGRGGYTF.

The chain recombines TRBV27 with TRBJ2-3, with unresolved D. The V and J ends lost 8 bases and 4 bases respectively, with 19 bases between them. The CDR3 has 15 amino acids. Germline assignment: CDR1 MNHEY and CDR2 SMNVEV (reference sequence). In DNA, the CDR3 is TGTGCCAGCCGAGACGCCCCGGATGGATCAGATACGCAGTATTTT. It is translated as CASRDAPDGSDTQYF.

This chain uses TRBV19 with TRBJ1-4; D might be TRBD1 (5 bases). CDR1 LNHDA and CDR2 SQIVND come from the germline V gene (reference sequence). The V gene lost 11 bases and the J gene lost 5 bases, with 15 bases spanning the gap. The CDR3 covers 13 residues. The CDR3 sequence: CACLGAPNEKLFF. The DNA for the CDR3 is TGTGCCTGTCTAGGGGCGCCGAATGAAAAACTGTTTTTT.

The chain uses TRBV11-3 and TRBJ2-5, with 8 nucleotides matching TRBD2. After removal of 5 bases from V and 5 bases from J, the junction contained 10 bases not matched to a gene. This CDR3 is built from 15 residues. The germline V gene encodes CDR1 SGHNT and CDR2 YENEEA. Written as DNA, the CDR3 is TGTGCCAGCAGCCCGTCGGCGGGGGGCCCGGAGACCCAGTACTTC. This codes for CASSPSAGGPETQYF.

The genes are TRBV3-1 (or the pseudogene TRBV3-2) and TRBJ1-2; D is unresolved. V was shortened by 5 bases and J by 6 bases, with 19 bases between the two germline ends. The germline CDR1 and CDR2 sequences are LGHDT and YNNKEL (reference sequence). The CDR3 totals 15 residues. The CDR3 loop reads CASSEARGVGNGYTF. The CDR3 bases are TGTGCCAGCAGCGAAGCGCGCGGGGTAGGGAATGGCTACACCTTC.

This clone was detected once. The chain joins TRBV7-9 to TRBJ1-5, with a possible D match to TRBD1 (5 bases). CDR1 SEHNR and CDR2 FQNEAQ come from the germline V gene (reference sequence). Trimming stripped 1 base from V and 1 base from J, with 14 bases between. The CDR3 sequence is 17 residues long. The CDR3, as DNA: TGTGCCAGCAGCTTAGGGGGACTTGGGGGAAGCAATCAGCCCCAGCATTTT. It translates to CASSLGGLGGSNQPQHF.

The gene calls are TRBV9 and TRBJ2-3; D gene unclear. Trimming pared 0 bases from V and 9 bases from J, leaving 8 bases between. The CDR3 is 12 residues long. CDR1 is SGDLS and CDR2 is YYNGEE in the germline V gene. In DNA, the CDR3 is TGTGCCAGCAGCGTAGGGGCCGCGACGCAGTATTTT. Translation gives CASSVGAATQYF.

The chain uses TRBV5-1 and TRBJ1-5; TRBD1 aligns across 8 bases. The CDR3 spans 15 residues. The J segment lost 6 bases and the V segment lost 0 bases, leaving 5 bases of the junction unmatched. The germline gives CDR1 SGHRS, CDR2 YFSETQ. CDR3 sequence (DNA): TGCGCCAGCAGCTTGGCGGGACAGGCCGGTCAGCCCCAGCATTTT. Its translation: CASSLAGQAGQPQHF. Full variable domain (missing parts from reference TRBV5-1 and TRBJ1-5): KAGVTQTPRYLIKTRGQQVTLSCSPISGHRSVSWYQQTPGQGLQFLFEYFSETQRNKGNFPGRFSGRQFSNSRSEMNVSTLELGDSALYLCASSLAGQAGQPQHFGDGTRLSIL.

The chain uses TRBV27 and TRBJ2-2; D may be TRBD2 (6 bases). The ends were cut back, 2 bases at V and 4 bases at J, with 11 bases in the middle. Germline CDR1 reads MNHEY; CDR2 reads SMNVEV (reference sequence). The CDR3 is 15 residues long. The CDR3 DNA reads TGTGCCAGCAGTTTAGAAGGACTACCCACCGGGGAGCTGTTTTTT. Translating it yields CASSLEGLPTGELFF.

V and J are TRBV5-4 and TRBJ1-6; D may be TRBD1 (5 bases). The CDR3 is 12 amino acids. CDR1 SGHNT and CDR2 YYREEE come from the germline V gene (reference sequence). Trimming took off 2 bases at V and 12 bases at J, with 9 bases between the two ends. CDR3 bases: TGTGCCAGCAGCTTTAATGGGGGACCCCTCCACTTT. It encodes CASSFNGGPLHF.

The V call is TRBV5-8, the J call TRBJ1-6, with 10 bases matching TRBD1. The CDR3 runs to 15 residues. The germline V gene has CDR1 SGHTS and CDR2 YDEGEE. V trimming: 5 bases; J trimming: 10 bases; junction bases outside the gene matches: 9. This CDR3 is CASRGGTGVSSPLHF. The CDR3 DNA reads as TGTGCCAGCAGGGGCGGGACAGGGGTTTCATCACCCCTCCACTTT.

This clone was seen a few times. The chain employs TRBV9 and TRBJ1-4, with a tentative D call TRBD1 (6 bases). This CDR3 has 15 residues. Germline CDR1 SGDLS, CDR2 YYNGEE. Trimming removed 4 bases at V and 7 bases at J, with 17 bases between. The CDR3 sequence: CASSSRQVGVEKLFF. The CDR3 coding sequence is TGTGCCAGCAGCTCCAGACAGGTCGGGGTTGAAAAACTGTTTTTT. The full variable domain, its missing parts supplied by reference TRBV9 and TRBJ1-4, is DSGVTQTPKHLITATGQRVTLRCSPRSGDLSVYWYQQSLDQGLQFLIQYYNGEERAKGNILERFSAQQFPDLHSELNLSSLELGDSALYFCASSSRQVGVEKLFFGSGTQLSVL.

The chain carries TRBV28 and TRBJ1-2; 8 positions match TRBD1. The CDR3 runs 12 residues. Germline V CDR1 and CDR2: MDHEN, SYDVKM. V dropped 8 bases and J dropped 4; count of bases not matched to a gene: 3. CDR3 sequence (DNA): TGTGCCAGCCGGGACAGGATCTATGGCTACACCTTC. Residues: CASRDRIYGYTF.

The rearrangement links TRBV20-1 to TRBJ2-7; 12 nucleotides align to TRBD2. CDR3 length equals 15 residues. V dropped 3 bases and J dropped 2; count of bases not matched to a gene: 5. Looked up from germline, CDR1 is DFQATT and CDR2 is SNEGSKA (reference sequence). CDR3 region: CSASTRLAGAYEQYF. CDR3 nucleotide sequence: TGCAGTGCTAGTACCCGACTAGCGGGAGCCTACGAGCAGTACTTC.

The CDR3 sequence: CARLRTDSYTF. The CDR3 DNA is TGTGCCAGACTTCGGACAGATTCCTACACCTTC. The chain combines TRBV28 with TRBJ1-2; TRBD1 might be the D (6 bases). CDR1 is MDHEN, CDR2 SYDVKM, per germline. V was cut by 9 bases and J by 10 bases, with 15 bases left in between. The length of the CDR3 is 11 residues.

V is TRBV29-1 and J is TRBJ2-5; 7 bases are shared with TRBD1. Germline loops: CDR1 SQVTM, CDR2 ANQGSEA. The CDR3 is 12 residues long. J was trimmed by 1 base and V by 6 bases; bases with no gene match: 2. The CDR3 DNA follows: TGCAGCGTGACAGGGATCCAAGAGACCCAGTACTTC. It specifies CSVTGIQETQYF.

CDR3 DNA: TGTGCCAGCAGCCCGCGGGACAGCAATACCTATGGCTACACCTTC. This sequence encodes CASSPRDSNTYGYTF. The V call is TRBV7-8, the J call TRBJ1-2; TRBD1 agrees at 7 bases. This CDR3 comprises 15 residues. Germline V gene lookup returns CDR1 SGHVS and CDR2 FQNEAQ. V lost 5 bases to trimming and J lost 4 bases; unmatched junction nucleotides: 10. The whole variable domain, remainder taken from reference TRBV7-8 and TRBJ1-2, is GAGVSQSPRYKVAKRGQDVALRCDPISGHVSLFWYQQALGQGPEFLTYFQNEAQLDKSGLPSDRFFAERPEGSVSTLKIQRTQQEDSAVYLCASSPRDSNTYGYTFGSGTRLTVV.

Only a few counts were recorded for this clone. The J gene is TRBJ1-6, the V gene TRBV28; D is uncertain. This CDR3 has 15 amino acids. V gave up 6 bases and J gave up 6 bases, with 15 bases separating them. Germline V gene sequence: CDR1 MDHEN, CDR2 SYDVKM. The CDR3 coding sequence is TGTGCCAGCAGGGGGTTCGGGAACGTTAATTCACCCCTCCACTTT. As protein: CASRGFGNVNSPLHF.

This clone was picked up a small number of times. The V gene is TRBV7-2, the J gene TRBJ1-2; 10 positions agree with TRBD1. V lost 3 bases and J lost 7; bases outside the gene matches: 11. Germline values: CDR1 SGHTA, CDR2 FQGNSA. CDR3 size: 16 residues. CDR3 sequence: CASSFLARGQGGGYTF. DNA of the CDR3: TGTGCCAGCAGCTTCCTTGCCCGAGGACAGGGGGGTGGCTACACCTTC. Full variable domain (outside the CDR3, taken from reference TRBV7-2 and TRBJ1-2): GAGVSQSPSNKVTEKGKDVELRCDPISGHTALYWYRQSLGQGLEFLIYFQGNSAPDKSGLPSDRFSAERTGGSVSTLTIQRTQQEDSAVYLCASSFLARGQGGGYTFGSGTRLTVV.

This clone turned up a few times. V gene TRBV11-2 combines with J gene TRBJ2-7; no definite D call. V dropped 1 base and J dropped 2 bases, with 9 bases sitting between them. The CDR3 spans 14 residues. The V gene's germline CDR1 is SGHAT and CDR2 FQNNGV. The chain's CDR3 is CASSLGDQTYEQYF. The CDR3 DNA sequence: TGTGCCAGCAGCTTAGGCGACCAAACCTACGAGCAGTACTTC.

In the case of this clone: At the DNA level, this CDR3 is encoded by other sequences in the same sample as well. The gene calls are TRBV29-1 and TRBJ2-3, with D unclear. V was pared by 3 bases and J by 3 bases, with 1 base between. Germline V gives CDR1 SQVTM, CDR2 ANQGSEA. CDR3 size: 10 residues. The CDR3 spells CSVDTDTQYF. CDR3 bases: TGCAGCGTTGATACAGATACGCAGTATTTT.

This clone was picked up many times. The gene calls are TRBV5-5 and TRBJ1-6; 9 nucleotides line up with TRBD1. CDR3 size: 17 residues. The trim removed 1 base at V and 2 bases at J, leaving 4 bases unmatched. Germline V lookup: CDR1 SGHKS, CDR2 YYEKEE (reference sequence). The DNA of the CDR3 is TGTGCCAGCAGCTTGAGGGACAGGGTTCCCTATAATTCACCCCTCCACTTT. As protein: CASSLRDRVPYNSPLHF.

The V gene is TRBV6-2 or TRBV6-3, the J gene TRBJ1-5, with D maybe TRBD1 (5 bases). V was shortened by 5 bases and J by 0 bases, with 20 bases between the two germline ends. This CDR3 spans 18 amino acids. Germline V gene data show CDR1 as MNHEY and CDR2 as SVGEGT. CDR3 DNA: TGTGCCAGCAGTCCCTGGGGCAGGGTTTCCAATAGCAATCAGCCCCAGCATTTT. Its translation is CASSPWGRVSNSNQPQHF.

The V call is TRBV5-1, the J call TRBJ2-5, with 8 positions matching TRBD2. Trimming removed 1 base from V and 2 bases from J; junction bases left unmatched: 4. Germline V CDR1 and CDR2: SGHRS, YFSETQ. The CDR3 runs 15 residues. CDR3 in amino acids: CASSLPSGPQETQYF. The CDR3 nucleotides read TGCGCCAGCAGCTTGCCTAGCGGGCCACAAGAGACCCAGTACTTC.

This chain uses TRBV9 with TRBJ1-1, with 8 bases that match TRBD1. Germline lookup yields CDR1 SGDLS and CDR2 YYNGEE. CDR3 length: 17 residues. The junction had 7 bases not matched to a gene; V was cut back by 0 bases and J by 0 bases. CDR3 loop: CASSVGTGTLMNTEAFF. Here the CDR3 DNA reads TGTGCCAGCAGCGTAGGGACAGGGACGTTGATGAACACTGAAGCTTTCTTT.

This sequence joins TRBV5-8 and TRBJ2-3; D possibly matches TRBD1 or TRBD2 (5 bases each). V was cut by 0 bases and J by 6 bases, with 20 bases left in between. The CDR3 spans 17 residues. Germline V gives CDR1 SGHTS, CDR2 YDEGEE. CDR3 bases: TGTGCCAGCAGCTTGGCCAACGGGGCAGGGCCATGGGATACGCAGTATTTT. Translation gives CASSLANGAGPWDTQYF.

V usage is TRBV2 and J usage is TRBJ2-2; 8 bases map to TRBD1. This CDR3 spans 15 amino acids. Germline lookup yields CDR1 SNHLY and CDR2 FYNNEI. J lost 8 bases, V lost 4 bases, and 9 bases had no gene match. CDR3 residues: CASSGTGIGLGELFF. CDR3 in DNA: TGTGCCAGCAGTGGGACAGGGATAGGATTAGGGGAGCTGTTTTTT.

The rearrangement uses TRBV27 and TRBJ2-1; D is perhaps TRBD1 (6 bases). This CDR3 spans 16 amino acids. With 4 bases removed from V and 2 bases from J, the gap between germline ends came to 15 bases. From germline, CDR1 is MNHEY and CDR2 SMNVEV (reference sequence). In DNA, the CDR3 is TGTGCCAGCAGTTCACAGGGAATAGTCCCCTACAATGAGCAGTTCTTC. It specifies CASSSQGIVPYNEQFF.